This T cell receptor beta chain comes out of a study of regulatory T cells in long-lasting Graves disease. Arm-PCR with iRepertoire HTBI primers amplified the CDR3 regions for these TCR beta libraries. TCRdb re-called the multiplex PCR reads through MiXCR, storing one row per CDR3 protein. The repertoire holds about 660,000 distinct CDR3 sequences, with around 32% as singletons. Time point denoted: persistent/refractory GD, antithyroid drugs over 5 years with positive TRAb. Isolated PBMC RNA provided the starting material for the TCR library. CDR1 is LNHNV and CDR2 is YYDKDF in the germline V gene (reference sequence). V lost 8 bases, J lost 0 bases, and 3 bases stayed unmatched. This CDR3 comprises 14 residues.

This rearrangement joins TRBV15 to TRBJ2-4, with 8 bases aligning to TRBD2. This sequence originates from a female donor with Graves disease. Sequenced here: peripheral blood mononuclear cells (PBMCs), sampled when the disease was refractory, from a patient treated with antithyroid drugs. This CDR3 reads CATGAGAAKNIQYF. In DNA form, the CDR3 reads TGTGCCACCGGAGCGGGAGCAGCCAAAAACATTCAGTACTTC.